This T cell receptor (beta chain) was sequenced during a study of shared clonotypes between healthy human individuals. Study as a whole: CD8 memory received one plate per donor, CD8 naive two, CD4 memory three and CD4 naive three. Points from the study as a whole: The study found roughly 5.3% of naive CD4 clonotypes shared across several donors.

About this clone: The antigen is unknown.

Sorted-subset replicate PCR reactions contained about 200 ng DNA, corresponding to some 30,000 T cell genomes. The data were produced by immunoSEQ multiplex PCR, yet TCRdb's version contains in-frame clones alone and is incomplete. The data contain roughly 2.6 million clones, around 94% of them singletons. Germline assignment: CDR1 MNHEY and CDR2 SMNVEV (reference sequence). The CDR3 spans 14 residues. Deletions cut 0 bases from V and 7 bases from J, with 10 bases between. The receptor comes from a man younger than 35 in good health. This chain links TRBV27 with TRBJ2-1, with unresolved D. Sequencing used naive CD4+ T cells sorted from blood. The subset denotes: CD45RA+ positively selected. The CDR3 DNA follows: TGTGCCAGCAGTTTATCCCGCAGGAAGAATGAGCAGTTCTTC. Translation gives CASSLSRRKNEQFF.